This T cell receptor (beta chain) was sequenced during a study of blood T cells in healthy people across ages. General study findings and limits: Age advanced and TCR beta diversity per million T cells fell, roughly linearly.

Next came a second PCR, run for about 7 to 12 cycles, which used a sample-barcoded 5' primer along with a J-beta primer mix. The template-switch adaptor was a 5' adaptor with 12 random nucleotides. It tagged each cDNA molecule. TCRdb fed the 5' RACE reads into MiXCR, producing one record per CDR3 protein. The sample contains fewer than 900,000 distinct CDR3 sequences, about 40% of which appear only once. This clonotype was counted many times. What it binds is not known. Samples had at least 6 million PBMCs isolated from them. Trimming took off 5 bases at V and 7 bases at J, with 9 bases between the two ends. CDR1 is SGHTA and CDR2 is FQGNSA in the germline V gene. The length of the CDR3 is 12 residues.

The sample comprised blood. The chain uses TRBV7-2 and TRBJ1-5, with D uncertain. The receptor comes from a woman aged 55-69 years in good health. DNA of the CDR3: TGTGCCAGCAGCCTCGTGGGGCAGCCCCAGCATTTT. Protein product: CASSLVGQPQHF.